The text below deals with one T cell receptor beta chain. Looked up from germline, CDR1 is MNHNS and CDR2 is SASEGT. This CDR3 comprises 16 residues. V trimming: 4 bases; J trimming: 7 bases; junction bases outside the gene matches: 9. Sequencing was performed with immunoSEQ multiplex PCR; in TCRdb, only in-frame clones are kept and a portion is missing. The sample yields about 140,000 clones, approximately 90% seen once. This specimen comes from a study of T cell responses to AZD1222 COVID-19 vaccine. The sequence was obtained from an adult who received the AZD1222 COVID-19 vaccine. The chain couples TRBV6-1 to TRBJ2-1; 11 bases are a match to TRBD2. The specimen comprised peripheral blood, sampled 28 days after the second AZD1222 dose. This chain's CDR3 is CASSGHLAGGWNEQFF. As DNA, the CDR3 is TGTGCCAGCAGTGGGCACCTAGCGGGGGGCTGGAATGAGCAGTTCTTC.